These 11 T cell receptor beta chains originate from one sample sequenced in a study of T cell responses to AZD1222 COVID-19 vaccine. This table comes from immunoSEQ multiplex PCR, and its TCRdb copy is limited to in-frame clones, with some not included. The sample consists of about 110,000 clones, 94% of them appearing once. Sample: peripheral blood, taken 28 days after the second AZD1222 dose. The receptors here all came from an adult who received the AZD1222 COVID-19 vaccine.

The genes are TRBV30 and TRBJ2-5; D not resolved. Per germline, CDR1 GTSNPN and CDR2 SVGIG (reference sequence). Trimming left V 0 bases short and J 5 bases short, with 4 bases between. This CDR3 has 11 residues. The CDR3 here is CAWSVYETQYF. CDR3 DNA: TGTGCCTGGAGTGTTTACGAGACCCAGTACTTC.

The gene calls are TRBV6-5 and TRBJ1-2; 10 bases fit TRBD1. With 3 bases clipped from V and 6 bases from J, the junction kept 7 bases outside the gene matches. Per germline, CDR1 MNHEY and CDR2 SVGAGI. CDR3 length equals 15 residues. The CDR3 spells CASSYLTGQGNGYTF. Written as DNA, the CDR3 is TGTGCCAGCAGTTATCTAACGGGACAGGGGAATGGCTACACCTTC.

The V call is TRBV27, the J call TRBJ1-6; TRBD1 aligns across 9 bases. The CDR3 has 18 residues. Losses at the gene ends were 6 bases for V and 6 bases for J; bases not matched to a gene: 15. CDR1 and CDR2 from the germline V gene are MNHEY and SMNVEV (reference sequence). CDR3 DNA: TGTGCCAGCAGCCTAGAGTTTAGGGGACAGGGTATTAATTCACCCCTCCACTTT. Protein sequence: CASSLEFRGQGINSPLHF.

The chain links TRBV6-6 to TRBJ1-1; D is undetermined. Deletions cut 6 bases from V and 0 bases from J, with 17 bases between. CDR3 length: 16 residues. Germline CDR1 MNHNY, CDR2 SVGAGI (reference sequence). The CDR3 sequence: CASRLKPGSLNTEAFF. CDR3 bases: TGTGCCAGCAGGTTAAAACCTGGGAGTCTGAACACTGAAGCTTTCTTT.

CDR3 in DNA: TGTGCCAGCAGCACACCCTCTGGCGGGGGGGCCGGCACAGATACGCAGTATTTT. Amino acid sequence: CASSTPSGGGAGTDTQYF. The chain employs TRBV5-4 and TRBJ2-3; TRBD2 aligns across 9 bases. This CDR3 is built from 18 residues. Trimming at V came to 4 bases and at J to 1 base, leaving 13 bases not matched to a gene. Germline CDR1 reads SGHNT; CDR2 reads YYREEE (reference sequence).

The V and J genes are TRBV19 and TRBJ1-5, with D unclear. CDR1 and CDR2 (germline): LNHDA, SQIVND (reference sequence). CDR3 length: 10 amino acids. Trimming took off 7 bases at V and 5 bases at J, with 3 bases between the two ends. Here the CDR3 reads CASNDQPQHF. The CDR3 DNA follows: TGTGCCAGTAATGATCAGCCCCAGCATTTT.

The CDR3 DNA reads TGTGCCAGCAGATTCCTCATTAGACAGGGCTCTGGAAACACCATATATTTT. It encodes CASRFLIRQGSGNTIYF. The rearrangement joins TRBV7-9 to TRBJ1-3; 7 nucleotides match TRBD1. Germline values: CDR1 SEHNR, CDR2 FQNEAQ (reference sequence). With V trimmed by 6 bases and J by 0 bases, 11 bases remained unmatched. This CDR3 region has 17 residues.

The chain couples TRBV29-1 to TRBJ1-2; a weak D match, TRBD1 (6 bases). V shed 5 bases and J shed 0 bases, with 13 bases lying between them. The CDR3 spans 14 residues. Germline CDR1 is SQVTM and CDR2 is ANQGSEA. For the CDR3, the DNA is TGCAGCGTTTTGGAGGACAGTTCTAACTATGGCTACACCTTC. Its protein product is CSVLEDSSNYGYTF. Together with reference TRBV29-1 and TRBJ1-2, the CDR3 gives the full variable domain: SAVISQKPSRDICQRGTSLTIQCQVDSQVTMMFWYRQQPGQSLTLIATANQGSEATYESGFVIDKFPISRPNLTFSTLTVSNMSPEDSSIYLCSVLEDSSNYGYTFGSGTRLTVV.

This chain connects TRBV20-1 to TRBJ2-7, with 10 nucleotides matching TRBD1. Per the germline V gene, CDR1 is DFQATT and CDR2 is SNEGSKA (reference sequence). The CDR3 length is 15 residues. V lost 3 bases, J lost 1 base, and 6 bases stayed unmatched. CDR3 DNA: TGCAGTGCTAGTAACCGACAGGGGGCTTCCTACGAGCAGTACTTC. Residues: CSASNRQGASYEQYF.

V usage is TRBV6-7 and J usage is TRBJ1-5, with TRBD1 matching 8 bases. TRBV6-7 falls under the ORF class, with uncertain function. The V segment lost 6 bases and the J segment 7 bases; nucleotides outside the gene matches: 14. The CDR3 consists of 16 residues. The DNA for the CDR3 is TGTGCCAGCAGACTACTCGGACAGGGAGGAAAGCAGCCCCAGCATTTT. Amino acids: CASRLLGQGGKQPQHF.

The chain joins TRBV5-5 to TRBJ1-6; 8 nucleotides match TRBD1. This CDR3 spans 17 amino acids. The V segment lost 3 bases and the J segment 7 bases; nucleotides outside the gene matches: 12. CDR1 and CDR2 (germline): SGHKS, YYEKEE (reference sequence). CDR3 protein: CASSSPLTGDTNSPLHF. DNA for the CDR3: TGTGCCAGCAGCTCGCCCTTGACAGGGGATACAAATTCACCCCTCCACTTT.